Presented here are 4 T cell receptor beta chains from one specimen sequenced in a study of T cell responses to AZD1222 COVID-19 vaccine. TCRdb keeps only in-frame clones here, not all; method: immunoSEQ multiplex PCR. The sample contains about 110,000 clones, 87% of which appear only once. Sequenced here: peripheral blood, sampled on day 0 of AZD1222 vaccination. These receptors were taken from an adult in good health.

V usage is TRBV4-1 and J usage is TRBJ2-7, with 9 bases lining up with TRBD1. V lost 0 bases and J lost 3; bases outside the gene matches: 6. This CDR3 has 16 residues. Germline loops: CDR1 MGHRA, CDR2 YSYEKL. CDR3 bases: TGCGCCAGCAGCCAAGAGATAGGGACAGGGAGCTACGAGCAGTACTTC. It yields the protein CASSQEIGTGSYEQYF.

The CDR3 DNA reads TGTGCCACCAGTGATGGTGGACAGGGTGGTGGTCAGCCCCAGCATTTT. Translating gives CATSDGGQGGGQPQHF. The J gene is TRBJ1-5, the V gene TRBV24-1, with 8 bases lining up with TRBD1. Germline trimming cut 3 bases from V and 6 bases from J; bases unmatched to any gene: 9. The CDR3 covers 16 residues. Germline CDR1 reads KGHDR; CDR2 reads SFDVKD.

CDR3 coding DNA: TGCGCCAGCAGCTTGACCCTAAACAATGAGCAGTTCTTC. This codes for CASSLTLNNEQFF. V gene TRBV5-1 combines with J gene TRBJ2-1, with no clear D. The germline V gene encodes CDR1 SGHRS and CDR2 YFSETQ. V was clipped by 1 base and J by 5 bases, with 7 bases between them. The CDR3 totals 13 residues.

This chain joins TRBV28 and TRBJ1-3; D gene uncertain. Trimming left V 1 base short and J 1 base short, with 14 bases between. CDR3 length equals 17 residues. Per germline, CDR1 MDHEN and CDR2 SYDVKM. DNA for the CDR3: TGTGCCAGCAGTTTATCGGCCCCAAGGCTTTCTGGAAACACCATATATTTT. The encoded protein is CASSLSAPRLSGNTIYF.